This entry concerns a single T cell receptor beta chain. Its antigen is unknown. Quantitative 5'-RACE with molecular barcodes produced the TCR beta libraries. TCRdb redid the calling of the 5' RACE reads with MiXCR, one entry per CDR3 protein. This repertoire shows 800,000 to 900,000 distinct CDR3 sequences, 12% found once; its top ten account for approximately 0.51%. The sample originates from a study of CD8 T cells in ankylosing spondylitis. This CDR3 contains 15 residues. With V trimmed by 5 bases and J by 5 bases, 9 bases remained unmatched. Germline-derived CDR1 and CDR2 are SGHVS and FNYEAQ. Broader study findings: Characteristic of ankylosing spondylitis blood, it appeared, was a TCR beta motif comprising roughly 8 highly homologous variants. There was reportedly significant enrichment of clones that were disease-linked in matched ankylosing spondylitis synovial fluid. Certain motif variants had earlier appeared in reactive arthritis synovial fluid and blood.

The sample taken for sequencing was blood, either unsorted or a sorted T cell fraction (not recorded which). This sequence originates from a male donor with ankylosing spondylitis. This chain joins TRBV7-6 and TRBJ2-5, with TRBD1 matching over 9 bases. CDR3 nucleotide sequence: TGTGCCAGCAGCAAGGACAGGGGTATTTGGGAGACCCAGTACTTC. Protein product: CASSKDRGIWETQYF.